A single sample is the source of the 23 T cell receptor beta chains below, sequenced in a study of blood T cell repertoires in COVID-19. The assay was immunoSEQ multiplex PCR, and TCRdb's table has in-frame clones only and misses some. In the table there are approximately 200,000 clones, 80% to 90% of which are singletons. Sequenced sample: peripheral blood. The receptors originated from a human donor with active or convalescent COVID-19. The donor label of this sample is uncertain.

The chain couples TRBV28 to TRBJ1-6, with TRBD1 identical over 9 bases. V shed 3 bases, J shed 7 bases, and the junction held 4 bases outside the gene matches. The CDR3 is 15 residues long. In germline, CDR1 is MDHEN, CDR2 SYDVKM. The CDR3 DNA reads as TGTGCCAGCAGTTTGCCCGACAGGGGGAATTCACCCCTCCACTTT. Translation: CASSLPDRGNSPLHF.

The J gene is TRBJ1-3, the V gene TRBV7-9, with D uncertain. This CDR3 has 13 residues. Germline-derived CDR1 and CDR2 are SEHNR and FQNEAQ (reference sequence). V lost 1 base and J 4 bases, leaving 5 bases between the germline ends. The chain's CDR3 is CASSLDYGNTIYF. The CDR3 DNA is TGTGCCAGCAGCTTAGACTACGGAAACACCATATATTTT.

This clone appeared once. The chain recombines TRBV27 with TRBJ1-5; 7 bases are a match to TRBD1. CDR1 MNHEY and CDR2 SMNVEV come from the germline V gene (reference sequence). The V and J ends lost 3 bases and 2 bases, in that order; junction bases with no gene match: 1. CDR3 size: 14 residues. The CDR3, as DNA: TGTGCCAGCAGTTTTCAGGGGGGCAATCAGCCCCAGCATTTT. It specifies CASSFQGGNQPQHF.

The chain has TRBV12-5 and TRBJ2-3; D might be TRBD2 (6 bases). The CDR3 extends over 15 amino acids. Trimming left V 8 bases short and J 0 bases short, with 15 bases between. CDR1 and CDR2 (germline): LGHNT, FRNRAP. This chain's CDR3 is CASSGGASSTDTQYF. CDR3 nucleotides: TGTGCTAGTTCCGGGGGAGCGTCCAGCACAGATACGCAGTATTTT.

This chain uses TRBV3-1 (or the pseudogene TRBV3-2) with TRBJ1-4; D may be TRBD1 (5 bases). The CDR3 extends over 16 amino acids. Germline CDR1 LGHDT, CDR2 YNNKEL (reference sequence). Trimming took 4 bases from V and 7 from J, leaving 19 bases between them. CDR3 sequence (DNA): TGTGCCAGCAGCCGCGCCTCGGGGGGGGTTCGTGAAAAACTGTTTTTT. It yields the protein CASSRASGGVREKLFF.

The V and J genes are TRBV18 and TRBJ1-2; tentative D call: TRBD1 (5 bases). The germline V gene encodes CDR1 KGHSH and CDR2 LQKENI. This CDR3 is 21 amino acids long. V dropped 2 bases and J dropped 0 bases, with 28 bases sitting between them. CDR3 in amino acids: CASSPNLGVVIRQRTNYGYTF. In nucleotides, the CDR3 is TGTGCCAGCTCACCAAACCTCGGTGTAGTCATTAGACAGAGAACTAACTATGGCTACACCTTC. Together with reference TRBV18 and TRBJ1-2, the CDR3 gives the full variable domain: NAGVMQNPRHLVRRRGQEARLRCSPMKGHSHVYWYRQLPEEGLKFMVYLQKENIIDESGMPKERFSAEFPKEGPSILRIQQVVRGDSAAYFCASSPNLGVVIRQRTNYGYTFGSGTRLTVV.

The chain joins TRBV12-3 or TRBV12-4 to TRBJ2-7; TRBD1 agrees at 12 bases. V gave up 6 bases and J gave up 9 bases; unmatched junction bases: 6. CDR3 length: 13 amino acids. The DNA for the CDR3 is TGTGCCAGCAGCCGGGACAGGGGGCGGTTGCAGTACTTC. Protein sequence: CASSRDRGRLQYF.

The CDR3 DNA is TGTGCCAGCAGCGGCTCCGGGACAGGGGATTACACCTTC. It translates to CASSGSGTGDYTF. The chain has TRBV9 and TRBJ1-2; 10 bases align to TRBD1. The germline V gene has CDR1 SGDLS and CDR2 YYNGEE. Unmatched junction bases numbered 7, after V lost 3 bases and J lost 11 bases. The CDR3 loop spans 13 amino acids.

The CDR3 loop is CASSEQGTVAEQYF. In DNA form, the CDR3 reads TGTGCCAGCAGTGAACAGGGTACGGTCGCCGAGCAGTACTTC. J is TRBJ2-7 and V is TRBV6-1; a weak D match, TRBD1 (5 bases). V was pared by 2 bases and J by 6 bases, with 14 bases between. The length of the CDR3 is 14 residues. Germline CDR1 MNHNS, CDR2 SASEGT.

Points on this clone: The junction and the germline gene differ at one end; a read error may be behind it. The CDR3 nucleotides read TGTGCTAGCAGCCGTGACAGGGAGGCCACCGGGGAGCTGTTTTTT. Translated: CASSRDREATGELFF. The V and J genes are TRBV7-7 and TRBJ2-2; D is possibly TRBD1 (7 bases). The length of the CDR3 is 15 residues. The germline CDR1 and CDR2 sequences are SSHAT and FNYEAQ (reference sequence).

This clone was seen once. DNA for the CDR3: TGTGCCAGCAGCACTAATAATGAGCAGTTCTTC. It specifies CASSTNNEQFF. V gene TRBV6-5 combines with J gene TRBJ2-1, with no clear D. This CDR3 has 11 residues. With 6 bases removed from V and 7 bases from J, the gap between germline ends came to 7 bases. Germline V gene lookup returns CDR1 MNHEY and CDR2 SVGAGI.

The sample holds a few counts of this clone. V is TRBV2 and J is TRBJ2-7, with 8 bases matching TRBD2. CDR3 length: 14 residues. The V and J ends lost 4 bases and 4 bases, in that order; junction bases with no gene match: 6. CDR1 and CDR2 from the germline V gene are SNHLY and FYNNEI. The CDR3 DNA is TGTGCCAGCAGTGCTGGGACTAGGTATTACGAGCAGTACTTC. Its protein is CASSAGTRYYEQYF.

This clone was picked up a small number of times. This chain joins TRBV15 and TRBJ2-1, with D possibly matching TRBD2 (5 bases). Trimming took 0 bases from V and 1 from J, leaving 13 bases between them. The CDR3 covers 17 residues. Germline V gives CDR1 LNHNV, CDR2 YYDKDF (reference sequence). CDR3 loop: CATSREIGGLSYNEQFF. CDR3 in DNA: TGTGCCACCAGCAGAGAAATAGGAGGCCTTTCCTACAATGAGCAGTTCTTC.

The chain links TRBV9 to TRBJ2-7, with 13 bases identical to TRBD2. The CDR3 length is 18 residues. Trimming at V came to 4 bases and at J to 0 bases, leaving 10 bases not matched to a gene. Germline-derived CDR1 and CDR2 are SGDLS and YYNGEE. CDR3 DNA: TGTGCCAGCAGCACATGGACTAGCGGGAGCTTACCCTCCTACGAGCAGTACTTC. Protein sequence: CASSTWTSGSLPSYEQYF.

V and J are TRBV9 and TRBJ2-7; 13 nucleotides align to TRBD2. The CDR3 totals 15 residues. Germline CDR1 SGDLS, CDR2 YYNGEE. After removal of 3 bases from V and 2 bases from J, the junction contained 2 bases not matched to a gene. The CDR3 protein is CASSDGTSGAYEQYF. For the CDR3, the DNA is TGTGCCAGCAGCGACGGGACTAGCGGGGCCTACGAGCAGTACTTC.

The genes are TRBV29-1 and TRBJ1-2; unclear D gene. CDR1 SQVTM and CDR2 ANQGSEA come from the germline V gene. The CDR3 runs to 17 residues. V gave up 3 bases and J gave up 4 bases, with 24 bases separating them. The CDR3 region has the DNA TGCAGCGTTGAGACGTCTTCGAGCGTCGTCGGGAGCTATGGCTACACCTTC. It yields the protein CSVETSSSVVGSYGYTF.

J is TRBJ2-1 and V is TRBV5-1, with 10 positions matching TRBD2. The length of the CDR3 is 15 residues. The trim removed 0 bases at V and 9 bases at J, leaving 6 bases unmatched. Germline CDR1 is SGHRS and CDR2 is YFSETQ. CDR3 residues: CASSLASGRASEQFF. The CDR3 DNA reads as TGCGCCAGCAGCTTGGCCAGCGGGAGGGCCTCTGAGCAGTTCTTC.

As for this clone: This specimen includes other DNA sequences encoding the same CDR3. This chain links TRBV27 with TRBJ2-7; 8 bases align to TRBD2. The ends lost 2 bases at V and 3 bases at J; junction bases unmatched: 3. The CDR3 has 14 amino acids. CDR1 MNHEY and CDR2 SMNVEV come from the germline V gene (reference sequence). The CDR3 protein is CASSLTSGLYEQYF. As DNA, the CDR3 is TGTGCCAGCAGTTTAACTAGCGGCCTCTACGAGCAGTACTTC.

The chain links TRBV2 to TRBJ2-1; perhaps TRBD2 as D (6 bases). This CDR3 is built from 13 residues. Trimming shortened V by 1 base and J by 12 bases, and 13 bases separated the two germline ends. CDR1 and CDR2 from the germline V gene are SNHLY and FYNNEI. CDR3 sequence reads: CASSEEVWDLQFF. The CDR3, as DNA: TGTGCCAGCAGTGAAGAAGTTTGGGACTTGCAGTTCTTC. The entire variable domain, with the rest obtained from reference TRBV2 and TRBJ2-1, is as follows: EPEVTQTPSHQVTQMGQEVILRCVPISNHLYFYWYRQILGQKVEFLVSFYNNEISEKSEIFDDQFSVERPDGSNFTLKIRSTKLEDSAMYFCASSEEVWDLQFFGPGTRLTVL.

This clone was picked up one time. The chain couples TRBV27 to TRBJ2-2; 7 nucleotides match TRBD1. Trimming took 7 bases from V and 5 from J; bases not matched to a gene: 13. Germline CDR1 is MNHEY and CDR2 is SMNVEV (reference sequence). The CDR3 covers 16 residues. CDR3 in DNA: TGTGCCAGCAACCCGACATACAGGGGATCAACCGGGGAGCTGTTTTTT. It encodes CASNPTYRGSTGELFF.

The CDR3 here is CSVVRDSSTDTQYF. CDR3 DNA sequence: TGCAGCGTTGTCCGGGACAGCAGCACAGATACGCAGTATTTT. The rearrangement joins TRBV29-1 to TRBJ2-3; 7 nucleotides line up with TRBD1. Germline V gene lookup returns CDR1 SQVTM and CDR2 ANQGSEA. The CDR3 has 14 residues. V was clipped by 4 bases and J by 0 bases; unmatched bases: 4.

V usage is TRBV2 and J usage is TRBJ2-2, with TRBD2 matching over 9 bases. The ends lost 6 bases at V and 3 bases at J; junction bases unmatched: 8. The germline gives CDR1 SNHLY, CDR2 FYNNEI. This CDR3 contains 16 residues. This CDR3 reads CASRTGGGAYTGELFF. The CDR3 coding sequence is TGTGCCAGCAGGACCGGCGGGGGGGCATACACCGGGGAGCTGTTTTTT.

The chain has TRBV12-3 or TRBV12-4 and TRBJ1-2; 7 bases map to TRBD1. This CDR3 contains 13 residues. Trimming at V came to 6 bases and at J to 3 bases, leaving 4 bases not matched to a gene. DNA of the CDR3: TGTGCCAGCAGCGGCGGACAGGACTATGGCTACACCTTC. This codes for CASSGGQDYGYTF.